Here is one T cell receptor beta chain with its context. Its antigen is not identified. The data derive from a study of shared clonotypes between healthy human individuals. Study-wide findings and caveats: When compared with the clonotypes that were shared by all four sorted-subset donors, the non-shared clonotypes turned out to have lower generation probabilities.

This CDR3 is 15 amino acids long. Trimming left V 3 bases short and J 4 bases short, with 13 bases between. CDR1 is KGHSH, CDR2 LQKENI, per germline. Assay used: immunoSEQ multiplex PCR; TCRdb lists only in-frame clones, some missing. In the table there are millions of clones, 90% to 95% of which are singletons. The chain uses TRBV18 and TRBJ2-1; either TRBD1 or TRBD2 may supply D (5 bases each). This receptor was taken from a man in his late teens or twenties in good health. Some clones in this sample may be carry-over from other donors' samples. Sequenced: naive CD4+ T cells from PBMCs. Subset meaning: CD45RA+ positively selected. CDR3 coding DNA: TGTGCCAGCTCACCTACCGGGACGGCATACAATGAGCAGTTCTTC. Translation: CASSPTGTAYNEQFF. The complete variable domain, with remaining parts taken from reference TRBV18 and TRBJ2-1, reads NAGVMQNPRHLVRRRGQEARLRCSPMKGHSHVYWYRQLPEEGLKFMVYLQKENIIDESGMPKERFSAEFPKEGPSILRIQQVVRGDSAAYFCASSPTGTAYNEQFFGPGTRLTVL.